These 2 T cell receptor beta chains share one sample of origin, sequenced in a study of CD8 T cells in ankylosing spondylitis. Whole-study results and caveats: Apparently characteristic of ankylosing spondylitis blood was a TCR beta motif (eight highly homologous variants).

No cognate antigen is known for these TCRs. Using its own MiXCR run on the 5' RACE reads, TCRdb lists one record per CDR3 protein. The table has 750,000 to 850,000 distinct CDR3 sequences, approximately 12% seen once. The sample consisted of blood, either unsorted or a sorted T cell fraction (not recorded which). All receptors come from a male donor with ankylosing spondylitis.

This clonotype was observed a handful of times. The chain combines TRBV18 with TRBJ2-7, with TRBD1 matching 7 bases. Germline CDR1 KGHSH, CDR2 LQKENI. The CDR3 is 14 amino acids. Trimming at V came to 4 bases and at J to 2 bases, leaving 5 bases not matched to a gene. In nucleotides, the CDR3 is TGTGCCAGCTCACAGGGACAGTTTACCTACGAGCAGTACTTC. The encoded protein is CASSQGQFTYEQYF. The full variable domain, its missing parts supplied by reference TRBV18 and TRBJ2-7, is NAGVMQNPRHLVRRRGQEARLRCSPMKGHSHVYWYRQLPEEGLKFMVYLQKENIIDESGMPKERFSAEFPKEGPSILRIQQVVRGDSAAYFCASSQGQFTYEQYFGPGTRLTVT.

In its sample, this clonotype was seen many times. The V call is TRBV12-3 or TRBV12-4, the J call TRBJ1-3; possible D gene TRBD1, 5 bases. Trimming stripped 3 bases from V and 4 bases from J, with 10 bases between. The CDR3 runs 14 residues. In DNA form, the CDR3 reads TGTGCCAGCAGTTTCCAGGGAGTAGGAAACACCATATATTTT. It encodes CASSFQGVGNTIYF.